These T cell receptor beta chains were read from a single sample in a study of post-analysis software for immune sequencing data. Each CDR3 protein gets one entry after TCRdb re-called the PCR reads with MiXCR. This sample has 750,000 to 950,000 distinct CDR3 sequences, with 46% found just once. Material: blood. The receptors were gathered from a girl between 10 and 17 years old with multiple sclerosis. The CDR3 runs from the conserved cysteine through the conserved F or W. The D gene is left open where the match is weak. Not all rows give a size; the values are once, few, many and, for expanded clones, a class.

>NA|TRBV10-3|TRBD2|TRBJ2-1
TGTGCCATCGGGACTAGCGGGAGGGCCTCTAATGAGCAGTTCTTC
CAIGTSGRASNEQFF
>NA|TRBV5-4|NA|TRBJ2-5
TGTGCCAGCAGCTTTTCGGGGGCCCTCCAAGAGACCCAGTACTTC
CASSFSGALQETQYF
>many|TRBV30|NA|TRBJ2-5
TGTGCCTGGAAGGGGGGCGGCCAAGAGACCCAGTACTTC
CAWKGGGQETQYF
>few|TRBV12-3/TRBV12-4|TRBD1|TRBJ1-1
TGTGCCAGCACCCCGACAGGGTACACTGAAGCTTTCTTT
CASTPTGYTEAFF
>NA|TRBV6-2/TRBV6-3|NA|TRBJ2-5
TGTGCCAGCAGTTACTCGGGAGCCATGAGGGGGGAGACCCAGTACTTC
CASSYSGAMRGETQYF
>NA|TRBV12-3/TRBV12-4|TRBD1|TRBJ1-4
TGTGCCAGCAGAGCACAGGGGTTCACTAATGAAAAACTGTTTTTT
CASRAQGFTNEKLFF
>NA|TRBV28|NA|TRBJ2-6
TGTGCCAGCAGTTTTTCTGGCGGGCCCAGCTCTGGGGCCAACATCCTGACTTTC
CASSFSGGPSSGANILTF
>NA|TRBV20-1|TRBD2|TRBJ2-7
TGCAGTGCTAGCGGACTAGCGGGAGGGGGCGAGCAGTACTTC
CSASGLAGGGEQYF
>NA|TRBV6-5|TRBD2|TRBJ2-1
TGTGCCAGCATCGCGGGACTAGCGGGAGTTGGAGAGCAGTTCTTC
CASIAGLAGVGEQFF
>few|TRBV24-1|NA|TRBJ2-7
TGTGCCACCTATAAGAGGGCAGGGAATATCTACGAGCAGTACTTC
CATYKRAGNIYEQYF
>NA|TRBV5-1|TRBD1|TRBJ2-1
TGCGCCAGCAGACTCGGACAGGGCTCCTACAATGAGCAGTTCTTC
CASRLGQGSYNEQFF
>few|TRBV20-1|NA|TRBJ2-3
TGCAGTGCTAGAGGCGCTAGCGGCACAGATACGCAGTATTTT
CSARGASGTDTQYF
>few|TRBV12-3/TRBV12-4|NA|TRBJ1-1
TGTGCCAGCAGGCCTCAAGGGGGAAACACTGAAGCTTTCTTT
CASRPQGGNTEAFF
>once|TRBV20-1|NA|TRBJ1-1
TGCAGTGCTAGGAACATCCGGGGTTTTGAAGCTTTCTTT
CSARNIRGFEAFF
>NA|TRBV20-1|NA|TRBJ1-2
TGCAGTGCTAGAGATTCGCAAAGGAGGGACTATGGCTACACCTTC
CSARDSQRRDYGYTF
>NA|TRBV29-1|NA|TRBJ1-5
TGCAGCGTTGAAGAGGGAGACGGCCAGCCCCAGCATTTT
CSVEEGDGQPQHF
>NA|TRBV7-2|TRBD2|TRBJ2-1
TGTGCCAGCAGCTCCGCCTTGAGGAGCGGGAGCTACAATGAGCAGTTCTTC
CASSSALRSGSYNEQFF
>NA|TRBV12-3/TRBV12-4|NA|TRBJ1-2
TGTGCCAGCAGTTCCGCGGGGACACCCCTTGTAGACGGCTACACCTTC
CASSSAGTPLVDGYTF
>NA|TRBV12-3/TRBV12-4|NA|TRBJ2-7
TGTGCCAGCACTCTTAACAGGGTAGGGAGTTACGAGCAGTACTTC
CASTLNRVGSYEQYF
>NA|TRBV12-3/TRBV12-4|TRBD1|TRBJ1-5
TGTGCCAGCAGCCGGACAGGGGGTTTTGGTGGCAATCAGCCCCAGCATTTT
CASSRTGGFGGNQPQHF
>once|TRBV6-5|NA|TRBJ2-7
TGTGCCAGCAGTTATCGGCGGGCCCGCTCCTACGAGCAGTACTTC
CASSYRRARSYEQYF
>few|TRBV29-1|NA|TRBJ2-3
TGCAGCGGAGGGGGGGGAGCGGACACAGATACGCAGTATTTT
CSGGGGADTDTQYF
>NA|TRBV12-3/TRBV12-4|NA|TRBJ2-7
TGTGCCAGCGCCCAGGGAAGCTCCTACGAGCAGTACTTC
CASAQGSSYEQYF
>NA|TRBV20-1|TRBD2|TRBJ2-5
TGCAGTGCGATACTAGCGGGAGGGCAAGAGACCCAGTACTTC
CSAILAGGQETQYF
>NA|TRBV30|TRBD1|TRBJ1-4
TGTGCCTGGAGTGTACCACACAGGGGGGGTAACGAAAAACTGTTTTTT
CAWSVPHRGGNEKLFF
>NA|TRBV20-1|TRBD2|TRBJ2-1
TGCAGTGCTAGCGGGAGGGCCTTGAGCTCCTACAATGAGCAGTTCTTC
CSASGRALSSYNEQFF
>NA|TRBV7-9|NA|TRBJ2-3
TGTGCCAGCACCCCTGACCGACTGTCGGATACGCAGTATTTT
CASTPDRLSDTQYF
>few|TRBV7-7|TRBD2|TRBJ2-7
TGTGCTAGCAGCTCTAATCTAGCGGGGGAACCCTACGAGCAGTACTTC
CASSSNLAGEPYEQYF
>NA|TRBV9|NA|TRBJ2-1
TGTGCCAGCAGCTCTAGAGGGGGCGGGAGTGGCGATGAGCAGTTCTTC
CASSSRGGGSGDEQFF